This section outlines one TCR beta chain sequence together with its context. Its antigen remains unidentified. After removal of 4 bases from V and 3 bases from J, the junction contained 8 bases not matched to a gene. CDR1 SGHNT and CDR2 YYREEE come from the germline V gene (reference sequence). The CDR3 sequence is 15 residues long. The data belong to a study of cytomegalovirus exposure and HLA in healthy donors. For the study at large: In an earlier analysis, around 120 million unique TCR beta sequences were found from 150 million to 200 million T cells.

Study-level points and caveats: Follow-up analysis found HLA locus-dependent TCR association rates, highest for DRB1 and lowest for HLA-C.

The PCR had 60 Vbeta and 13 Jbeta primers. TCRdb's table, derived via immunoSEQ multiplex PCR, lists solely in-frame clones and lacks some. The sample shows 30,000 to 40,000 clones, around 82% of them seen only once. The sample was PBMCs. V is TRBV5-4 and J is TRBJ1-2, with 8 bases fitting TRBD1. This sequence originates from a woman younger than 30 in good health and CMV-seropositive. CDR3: CASSPRAGGDYGYTF. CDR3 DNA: TGTGCCAGCAGCCCCCGGGCAGGGGGCGACTATGGCTACACCTTC.